One sample yielded the 14 T cell receptor beta chains listed below, sequenced in a study of PD-1 blockade in classical Hodgkin lymphoma (dated by TCRdb to 2020 to 2022). Library construction relied on the immunoSEQ multiplex PCR assay. This is the immuneACCESS table as TCRdb keeps it, with only in-frame sequences that have V and J called. A part of the clones is gone; compared with another copy, unresolved V genes explain less than half, and the rest is unexplained. The sample data list roughly 94,000 clones, and roughly 91% of these were observed just once. Less than 2% of the sample rests with the top ten. The time point label, as the study defines it: cycle 4 day 1 (C4D1), after five to seven weeks of nivolumab. Relapse after autologous stem cell transplantation had occurred in all trial patients, and cohorts A, B and C were distinguished by prior brentuximab vedotin exposure. Sequenced material: peripheral blood mononuclear cells (PBMCs), taken before the fourth cycle of nivolumab. The receptors originated from a human donor with classical Hodgkin lymphoma.

The chain recombines TRBV5-6 with TRBJ2-5, with 7 bases aligning to TRBD2. Germline values: CDR1 SGHDT, CDR2 YYEEEE. This CDR3 contains 16 residues. V was pared by 3 bases and J by 2 bases, with 10 bases of the junction left unmatched. CDR3: CASSSTSWGGQETQYF. The CDR3, as DNA: TGTGCCAGCAGCTCCACGTCGTGGGGGGGGCAAGAGACCCAGTACTTC. The whole variable domain, filled in from reference TRBV5-6 and TRBJ2-5, reads DAGVTQSPTHLIKTRGQQVTLRCSPKSGHDTVSWYQQALGQGPQFIFQYYEEEERQRGNFPDRFSGHQFPNYSSELNVNALLLGDSALYLCASSSTSWGGQETQYFGPGTRLLVL.

The chain combines TRBV10-3 with TRBJ2-1; D perhaps matches TRBD2 (6 bases). The length of the CDR3 is 19 residues. V was clipped by 2 bases and J by 2 bases, with 22 bases between them. Germline CDR1 reads ENHRY; CDR2 reads SYGVKD. The CDR3 is CAISESGSGEWGTYNEQFF. CDR3 in DNA: TGTGCCATCAGTGAGAGTGGTTCGGGGGAGTGGGGTACCTACAATGAGCAGTTCTTC.

The chain couples TRBV30 to TRBJ1-4, with D unclear. The CDR3 is made up of 15 amino acids. CDR1 GTSNPN and CDR2 SVGIG come from the germline V gene (reference sequence). The germline V and J ends were trimmed by 1 base and 4 bases, with 13 bases remaining between them. CDR3 sequence reads: CAWSDGWLDNEKLFF. Here the CDR3 DNA reads TGTGCCTGGAGTGACGGATGGCTGGATAATGAAAAACTGTTTTTT.

This chain joins TRBV15 and TRBJ2-7; D not certain. The CDR3 runs to 14 residues. Germline V CDR1 and CDR2: LNHNV, YYDKDF (reference sequence). V was clipped by 4 bases and J by 0 bases, with 10 bases between them. CDR3 nucleotides: TGTGCCACCAGCAATCTTGGCATCTCCTACGAGCAGTACTTC. Encoded protein: CATSNLGISYEQYF.

The chain joins TRBV7-8 to TRBJ2-3, with D uncertain. Trimming cost V 5 bases and J 0 bases, with 12 bases left between them. Germline CDR1 reads SGHVS; CDR2 reads FQNEAQ. The CDR3 covers 15 residues. CDR3 nucleotides: TGTGCCAGCAGCCGACGGAGACGCAGCACAGATACGCAGTATTTT. Its protein is CASSRRRRSTDTQYF.

This sequence joins TRBV27 and TRBJ2-1, with D possibly being TRBD2 (6 bases). With 2 bases removed from V and 3 bases from J, the gap between germline ends came to 8 bases. The CDR3 loop spans 14 amino acids. The germline V gene encodes CDR1 MNHEY and CDR2 SMNVEV (reference sequence). The CDR3 loop is CASSLGGNYNEQFF. The CDR3 bases are TGTGCCAGCAGTTTAGGAGGGAACTACAATGAGCAGTTCTTC.

The CDR3, as DNA: TGTGCCAGCAGCCACGGGACTAGCGGGTTCGAGCAGTACTTC. It yields the protein CASSHGTSGFEQYF. V gene TRBV11-2 combines with J gene TRBJ2-7, with 12 nucleotides matching TRBD2. J was trimmed by 6 bases and V by 5 bases; bases with no gene match: 5. Germline V gives CDR1 SGHAT, CDR2 FQNNGV. This CDR3 region has 14 residues.

This chain uses TRBV5-4 with TRBJ1-2; TRBD1 is a possible D gene (5 bases). CDR3 length: 14 residues. Germline CDR1 is SGHNT and CDR2 is YYREEE (reference sequence). Trimming took off 2 bases at V and 6 bases at J, with 14 bases between the two ends. Here the CDR3 DNA reads TGTGCCAGCAGCTTTCCCTTGGGGGATAATGGCTACACCTTC. Amino acids: CASSFPLGDNGYTF.

V usage is TRBV27 and J usage is TRBJ1-5; 9 nucleotides match TRBD1. The CDR3 totals 14 residues. V shed 5 bases, J shed 6 bases, and the junction held 5 bases outside the gene matches. Germline V lookup: CDR1 MNHEY, CDR2 SMNVEV (reference sequence). This CDR3 reads CASSPGQGPQPQHF. CDR3 sequence (DNA): TGTGCCAGCAGTCCAGGACAGGGGCCTCAGCCCCAGCATTTT.

The chain joins TRBV4-1 to TRBJ2-1; D possibly matches TRBD1 or TRBD2 (6 bases each). Germline V gene lookup returns CDR1 MGHRA and CDR2 YSYEKL. The CDR3 has 13 residues. V was cut by 4 bases and J by 10 bases, with 14 bases left in between. The CDR3 DNA reads TGCGCCAGCAGCCCGACCCCCGGGGGCGAGCAGTTCTTC. The encoded protein is CASSPTPGGEQFF.

The chain combines TRBV5-1 with TRBJ2-7; 12 bases align to TRBD1. The CDR3 runs to 17 residues. CDR1 SGHRS and CDR2 YFSETQ come from the germline V gene. The J segment lost 8 bases and the V segment lost 0 bases, leaving 12 bases of the junction unmatched. The DNA of the CDR3 is TGCGCCAGCAGCTTGGATGCACGCCGGGACAGGGGGCTAAAGCAGTACTTC. Residues: CASSLDARRDRGLKQYF.

The chain recombines TRBV7-9 with TRBJ1-5; 9 positions agree with TRBD1. The CDR3 is made up of 15 amino acids. Germline CDR1 SEHNR, CDR2 FQNEAQ (reference sequence). V was pared by 5 bases and J by 3 bases, with 5 bases of the junction left unmatched. The CDR3 spells CASSSRDRDNQPQHF. The CDR3 DNA reads TGTGCCAGCAGCAGCCGGGACAGGGACAATCAGCCCCAGCATTTT.

The chain recombines TRBV6-5 with TRBJ1-2; TRBD1 agrees at 7 bases. Unmatched junction bases numbered 2, after V lost 6 bases and J lost 7 bases. The germline V gene has CDR1 MNHEY and CDR2 SVGAGI. The CDR3 spans 11 residues. CDR3 protein: CASRTGSGYTF. The CDR3 DNA follows: TGTGCCAGCAGGACAGGGTCTGGCTACACCTTC.

V usage is TRBV25-1 and J usage is TRBJ2-5; tentative D call: TRBD2 (6 bases). Germline V gene sequence: CDR1 MGHDK, CDR2 SYGVNS. V was shortened by 1 base and J by 5 bases, with 14 bases between the two germline ends. This CDR3 is 15 amino acids long. CDR3 region: CASSESGGKVETQYF. CDR3 DNA: TGTGCCAGCAGTGAATCCGGGGGAAAAGTGGAGACCCAGTACTTC.